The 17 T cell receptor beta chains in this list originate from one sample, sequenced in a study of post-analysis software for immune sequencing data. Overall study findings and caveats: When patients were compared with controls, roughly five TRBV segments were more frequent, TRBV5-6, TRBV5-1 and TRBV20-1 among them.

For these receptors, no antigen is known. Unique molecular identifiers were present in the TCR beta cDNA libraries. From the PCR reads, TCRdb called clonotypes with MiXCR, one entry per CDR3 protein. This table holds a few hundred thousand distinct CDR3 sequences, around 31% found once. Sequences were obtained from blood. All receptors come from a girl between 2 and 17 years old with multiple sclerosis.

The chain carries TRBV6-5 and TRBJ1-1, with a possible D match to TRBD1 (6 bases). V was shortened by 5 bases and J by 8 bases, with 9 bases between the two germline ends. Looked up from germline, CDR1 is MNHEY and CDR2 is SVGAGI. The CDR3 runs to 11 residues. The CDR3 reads CASSARGEAFF. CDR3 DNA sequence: TGTGCCAGCAGTGCCAGGGGCGAAGCTTTCTTT.

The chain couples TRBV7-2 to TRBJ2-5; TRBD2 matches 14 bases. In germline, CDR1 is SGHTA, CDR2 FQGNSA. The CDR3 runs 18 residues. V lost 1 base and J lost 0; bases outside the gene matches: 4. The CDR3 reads CASSLEWGLAGDQETQYF. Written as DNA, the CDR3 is TGTGCCAGCAGCTTAGAATGGGGACTAGCGGGGGACCAAGAGACCCAGTACTTC.

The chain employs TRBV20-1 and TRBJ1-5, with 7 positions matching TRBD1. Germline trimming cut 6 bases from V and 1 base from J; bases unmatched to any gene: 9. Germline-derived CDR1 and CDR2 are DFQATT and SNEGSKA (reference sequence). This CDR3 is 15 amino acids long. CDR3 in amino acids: CSAPAGGVSNQPQHF. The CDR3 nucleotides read TGCAGTGCCCCGGCAGGGGGGGTGAGCAATCAGCCCCAGCATTTT.

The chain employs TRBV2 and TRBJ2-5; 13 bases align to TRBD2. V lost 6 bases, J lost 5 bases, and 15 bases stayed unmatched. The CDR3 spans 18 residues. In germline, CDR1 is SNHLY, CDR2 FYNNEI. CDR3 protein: CASRPGLAGPPVSETQYF. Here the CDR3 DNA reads TGTGCCAGCAGACCGGGACTAGCGGGGCCCCCGGTGTCGGAGACCCAGTACTTC.

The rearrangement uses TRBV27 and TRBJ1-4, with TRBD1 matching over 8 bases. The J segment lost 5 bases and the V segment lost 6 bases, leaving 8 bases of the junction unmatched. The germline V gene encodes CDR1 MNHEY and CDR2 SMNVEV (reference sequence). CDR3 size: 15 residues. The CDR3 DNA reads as TGTGCCAGCAGGGGCCTCAGGGGGCGGAATGAAAAACTGTTTTTT. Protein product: CASRGLRGRNEKLFF.

CDR3 DNA sequence: TGCGCCAGCAGCTTGGAAATAGGACCCTACAATGAGCAGTTCTTC. It yields the protein CASSLEIGPYNEQFF. The V gene is TRBV5-1, the J gene TRBJ2-1; no definite D call. The CDR3 contains 15 residues. The V and J ends lost 0 bases and 2 bases respectively, with 9 bases between them. In germline, CDR1 is SGHRS, CDR2 YFSETQ.

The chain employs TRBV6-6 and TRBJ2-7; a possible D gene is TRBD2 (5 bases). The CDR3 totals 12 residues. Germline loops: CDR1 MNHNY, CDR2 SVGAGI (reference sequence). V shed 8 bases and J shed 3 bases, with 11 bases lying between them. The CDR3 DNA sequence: TGTGCCAGCCAGGTAGGGAGCTACGAGCAGTACTTC. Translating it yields CASQVGSYEQYF.

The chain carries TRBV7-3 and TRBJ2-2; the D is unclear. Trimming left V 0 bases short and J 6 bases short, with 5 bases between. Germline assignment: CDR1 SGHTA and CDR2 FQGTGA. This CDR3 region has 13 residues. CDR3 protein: CASSLTVSGELFF. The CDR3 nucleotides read TGTGCCAGCAGCTTAACAGTTTCCGGGGAGCTGTTTTTT.

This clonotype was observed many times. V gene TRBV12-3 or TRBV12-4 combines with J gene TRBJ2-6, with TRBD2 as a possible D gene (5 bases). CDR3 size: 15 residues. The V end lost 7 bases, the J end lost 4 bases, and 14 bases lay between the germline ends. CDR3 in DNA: TGTGCCAGCACCAACGCGGGTTCCGGGGCCAACGTCCTGACTTTC. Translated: CASTNAGSGANVLTF.

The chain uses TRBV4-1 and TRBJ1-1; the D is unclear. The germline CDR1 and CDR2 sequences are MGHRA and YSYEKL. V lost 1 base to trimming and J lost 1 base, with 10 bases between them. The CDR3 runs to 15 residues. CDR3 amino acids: CASSQVGKRNTEAFF. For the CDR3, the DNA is TGCGCCAGCAGCCAAGTCGGCAAGCGGAACACTGAAGCTTTCTTT.

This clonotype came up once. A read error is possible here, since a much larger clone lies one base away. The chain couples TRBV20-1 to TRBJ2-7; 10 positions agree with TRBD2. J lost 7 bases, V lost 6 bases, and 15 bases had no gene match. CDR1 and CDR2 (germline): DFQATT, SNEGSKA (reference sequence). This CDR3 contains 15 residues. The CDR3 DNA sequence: TGCAGTGCGAAGCTGCGAGCGGGGGGGGGAAATGAGCAGTACTTC. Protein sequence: CSAKLRAGGGNEQYF.

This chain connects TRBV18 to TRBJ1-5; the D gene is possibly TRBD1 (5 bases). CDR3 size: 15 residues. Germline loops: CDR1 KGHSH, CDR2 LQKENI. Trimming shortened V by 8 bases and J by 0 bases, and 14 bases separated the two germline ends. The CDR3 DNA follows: TGTGCCAGCCACGGTTGGGGGGATAGCAATCAGCCCCAGCATTTT. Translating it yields CASHGWGDSNQPQHF.

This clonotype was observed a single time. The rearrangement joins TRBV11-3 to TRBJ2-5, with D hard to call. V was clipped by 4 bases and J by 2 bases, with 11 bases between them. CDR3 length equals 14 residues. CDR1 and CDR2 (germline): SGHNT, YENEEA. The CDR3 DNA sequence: TGTGCCAGCAGCTCTGGACCGGCACAAGAGACCCAGTACTTC. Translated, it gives CASSSGPAQETQYF.

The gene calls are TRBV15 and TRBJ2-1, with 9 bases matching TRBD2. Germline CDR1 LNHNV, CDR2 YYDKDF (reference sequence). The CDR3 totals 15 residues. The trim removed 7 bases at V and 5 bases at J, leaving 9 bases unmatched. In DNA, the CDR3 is TGTGCCACCAACTTTGGCGGGGGGGCAAACAATGAGCAGTTCTTC. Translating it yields CATNFGGGANNEQFF.

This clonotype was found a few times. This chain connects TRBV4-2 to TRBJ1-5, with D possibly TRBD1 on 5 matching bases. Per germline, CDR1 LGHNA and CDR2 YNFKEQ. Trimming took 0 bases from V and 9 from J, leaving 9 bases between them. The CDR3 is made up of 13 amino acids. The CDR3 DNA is TGTGCCAGCAGCCAAGACCCGGGGGGGCCCCAGCATTTT. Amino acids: CASSQDPGGPQHF.

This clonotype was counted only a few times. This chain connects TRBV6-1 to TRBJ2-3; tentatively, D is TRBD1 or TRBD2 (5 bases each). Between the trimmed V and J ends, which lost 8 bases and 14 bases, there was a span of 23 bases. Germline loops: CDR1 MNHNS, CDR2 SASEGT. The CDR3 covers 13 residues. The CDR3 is CASVVTGTALVYF. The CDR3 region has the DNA TGTGCCAGCGTGGTAACCGGGACCGCCTTGGTGTATTTT.

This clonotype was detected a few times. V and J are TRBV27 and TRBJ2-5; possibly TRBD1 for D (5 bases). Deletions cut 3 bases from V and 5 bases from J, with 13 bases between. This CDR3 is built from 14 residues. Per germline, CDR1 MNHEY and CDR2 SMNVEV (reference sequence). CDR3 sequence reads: CASSFSRSGETQYF. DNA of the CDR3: TGTGCCAGCAGTTTTTCCAGGTCAGGGGAGACCCAGTACTTC.